This is a list of T cell receptor beta chains from one sample in a study of CD4+ T cells in melanoma. Measured with immunoSEQ multiplex PCR; TCRdb has only the in-frame clones, and not every one. The table lists over 15,000 clones, roughly 80% of them singletons. The sequenced sample consisted of cells from a culture (not recorded whether cultured in vitro). The receptors were sampled from a human donor with melanoma. Each CDR3 is given with its conserved first and last residue. Fields, in order: V gene, J gene, clone size, D gene, CDR3 DNA, CDR3 protein. The D gene is left open where the match is weak. The size entry is marked missing in some rows and otherwise reads once, few, many or a size class.

v_call: TRBV10-2
j_call: TRBJ2-1
clone_size: NA
d_call: TRBD2
cdr3_nt: TGCGCCAGCAGTGGGAGCGGGGGGGCCAAGAATGAGCAGTTCTTC
cdr3_aa: CASSGSGGAKNEQFF

v_call: TRBV5-1
j_call: TRBJ1-1
clone_size: NA
d_call: NA
cdr3_nt: TGCGCCAGCAGCAAACTGGGACCGGGTGAAGCTTTCTTT
cdr3_aa: CASSKLGPGEAFF

v_call: TRBV6-5
j_call: TRBJ1-4
clone_size: few
d_call: TRBD1
cdr3_nt: TGTGCCAGCAGTCCTACAGGGGACAATGAAAAACTGTTTTTT
cdr3_aa: CASSPTGDNEKLFF

v_call: TRBV7-9
j_call: TRBJ1-1
clone_size: NA
d_call: NA
cdr3_nt: TGTGCCAGCAGCTTCACACAGGGAAGAGCTTTCTTT
cdr3_aa: CASSFTQGRAFF

v_call: TRBV18
j_call: TRBJ1-2
clone_size: NA
d_call: NA
cdr3_nt: TGTGCCAGCTCACCACGCGGGTATGGCTACACCTTC
cdr3_aa: CASSPRGYGYTF

v_call: TRBV6-6
j_call: TRBJ2-6
clone_size: NA
d_call: NA
cdr3_nt: TGTGCCAGCAGTTCGGCTCAAACTGGGGCCAACGTCCTGACTTTC
cdr3_aa: CASSSAQTGANVLTF

v_call: TRBV30
j_call: TRBJ1-2
clone_size: NA
d_call: NA
cdr3_nt: TGTGCCTGGAGCCGAGGCTATGGCTACACCTTC
cdr3_aa: CAWSRGYGYTF

v_call: TRBV6-1
j_call: TRBJ1-2
clone_size: few
d_call: NA
cdr3_nt: TGTGCCAGCATTAACATTCGGGGGGTACGTGGCTACACCTTC
cdr3_aa: CASINIRGVRGYTF

v_call: TRBV2
j_call: TRBJ2-7
clone_size: few
d_call: TRBD2
cdr3_nt: TGTGCCAGCAGCCTGACTAGCGGGATCTACGAGCAGTACTTC
cdr3_aa: CASSLTSGIYEQYF

v_call: TRBV29-1
j_call: TRBJ2-7
clone_size: once
d_call: TRBD1
cdr3_nt: TGCAGCGTAGAGGCAGCCAGACAGGGCGAGCAGTACTTC
cdr3_aa: CSVEAARQGEQYF

v_call: TRBV4-1
j_call: TRBJ2-1
clone_size: few
d_call: NA
cdr3_nt: TGCGCCAGCAGCCCCCTTAATTCCGGGCCTGAGCAGTTCTTC
cdr3_aa: CASSPLNSGPEQFF

v_call: TRBV6-1
j_call: TRBJ2-5
clone_size: NA
d_call: TRBD2
cdr3_nt: TGTGCCAGCTGCCGGGGGGCGGGGGGTCAAGAGACCCAGTACTTC
cdr3_aa: CASCRGAGGQETQYF

v_call: TRBV18
j_call: TRBJ2-7
clone_size: NA
d_call: TRBD2
cdr3_nt: TGTGCCAGCTCACTTGTAGCGGGGGGCTACGAGCAGTACTTC
cdr3_aa: CASSLVAGGYEQYF

v_call: TRBV6-6
j_call: TRBJ2-7
clone_size: NA
d_call: TRBD1
cdr3_nt: TGTGCCAGCGCGGGACAGGGGATTTACGAGCAGTACTTC
cdr3_aa: CASAGQGIYEQYF

v_call: TRBV6-5
j_call: TRBJ2-3
clone_size: NA
d_call: NA
cdr3_nt: TGTGCCAGCAAGAGAGCGTACGCAGATACGCAGTATTTT
cdr3_aa: CASKRAYADTQYF

v_call: TRBV7-9
j_call: TRBJ2-6
clone_size: NA
d_call: NA
cdr3_nt: TGTGCCAGCCACAGGGACCGCATTCATGGGGCCAACGTCCTGACTTTC
cdr3_aa: CASHRDRIHGANVLTF

v_call: TRBV6-6
j_call: TRBJ2-2
clone_size: NA
d_call: TRBD1
cdr3_nt: TGTGCCAGCAGCCCCGGGACAGGGAACACCGGGGAGCTGTTTTTT
cdr3_aa: CASSPGTGNTGELFF

v_call: TRBV5-4
j_call: TRBJ1-2
clone_size: NA
d_call: NA
cdr3_nt: TGTGCCAGCAGCCCCGACAGTAACTATGGCTACACCTTC
cdr3_aa: CASSPDSNYGYTF

v_call: TRBV12-5
j_call: TRBJ2-1
clone_size: NA
d_call: TRBD2
cdr3_nt: TGTGCTAGTGGTTTGGAACCGGGACTACCCCCGTTCTTC
cdr3_aa: CASGLEPGLPPFF

v_call: TRBV7-2
j_call: TRBJ1-6
clone_size: NA
d_call: NA
cdr3_nt: TGTGCCAGCAGCTTCTACGTATGGGGAAGCTCCTATAATTCACCCCTCCACTTT
cdr3_aa: CASSFYVWGSSYNSPLHF

v_call: TRBV5-1
j_call: TRBJ1-2
clone_size: few
d_call: NA
cdr3_nt: TGCGCCAGCAGCTTGGGGGTCGGGAGCTATGGCTACACCTTC
cdr3_aa: CASSLGVGSYGYTF

v_call: TRBV5-6
j_call: TRBJ1-5
clone_size: NA
d_call: TRBD1
cdr3_nt: TGTGCCAGCAGCAAGGGACAGGGCAATCAGCCCCAGCATTTT
cdr3_aa: CASSKGQGNQPQHF

v_call: TRBV11-2
j_call: TRBJ2-7
clone_size: once
d_call: NA
cdr3_nt: TGTGCCAGCAGCTTCCCAGTCAGGGGGGGACCAACCTACGAGCAGTACTTC
cdr3_aa: CASSFPVRGGPTYEQYF

v_call: TRBV18
j_call: TRBJ2-2
clone_size: NA
d_call: NA
cdr3_nt: TGTGCCAGCTCAGAAGAAGGTGGGGCGTTGACCGGGGAGCTGTTTTTT
cdr3_aa: CASSEEGGALTGELFF

v_call: TRBV29-1
j_call: TRBJ2-2
clone_size: NA
d_call: TRBD2
cdr3_nt: TGCAGCGTGAAGGTGGCGGGGGGGCCCGGGGAGCTGTTTTTT
cdr3_aa: CSVKVAGGPGELFF

v_call: TRBV9
j_call: TRBJ2-1
clone_size: NA
d_call: NA
cdr3_nt: TGTGCCAGCAATCCGGGCGCCTGGACTAATGAGCAGTTCTTC
cdr3_aa: CASNPGAWTNEQFF

v_call: TRBV5-1
j_call: TRBJ2-5
clone_size: NA
d_call: NA
cdr3_nt: TGCGCCACCCAACTGGAGCCGTCGCGTAAAGAGACCCAGTACTTC
cdr3_aa: CATQLEPSRKETQYF

v_call: TRBV2
j_call: TRBJ2-2
clone_size: medium-sized
d_call: NA
cdr3_nt: TGTGCCAGCAAGGTCTTGGGGGCAGCCGGGGAGCTGTTTTTT
cdr3_aa: CASKVLGAAGELFF

v_call: TRBV6-1
j_call: TRBJ1-1
clone_size: few
d_call: NA
cdr3_nt: TGTGCCAGCAGTTCGGGGAGGAACACTGAAGCTTTCTTT
cdr3_aa: CASSSGRNTEAFF

v_call: TRBV1
j_call: TRBJ1-2
clone_size: NA
d_call: NA
cdr3_nt: TGCACCAGCAGCCAAGAGGGGCAGGGGAACTATGGCTACACCTTC
cdr3_aa: CTSSQEGQGNYGYTF

v_call: TRBV2
j_call: TRBJ1-4
clone_size: NA
d_call: TRBD1
cdr3_nt: TGTGCCAGCAGGATGGACAGGGGTAATGAAAAACTGTTTTTT
cdr3_aa: CASRMDRGNEKLFF

v_call: TRBV7-3
j_call: TRBJ2-2
clone_size: few
d_call: TRBD2
cdr3_nt: TGTGCCAGCTCCTCCGGGGGGGGGACCGGGGAGCTGTTTTTT
cdr3_aa: CASSSGGGTGELFF

v_call: TRBV11-2
j_call: TRBJ1-4
clone_size: NA
d_call: TRBD1
cdr3_nt: TGTGCCAGCAGCTTAGATCTCAGGGGGGACAGGAACGATGAAAAACTGTTTTTT
cdr3_aa: CASSLDLRGDRNDEKLFF

v_call: TRBV2
j_call: TRBJ1-1
clone_size: NA
d_call: NA
cdr3_nt: TGTGCCAGCAGTGCTTGGCAGAACACTGAAGCTTTCTTT
cdr3_aa: CASSAWQNTEAFF

v_call: TRBV4-2
j_call: TRBJ1-1
clone_size: NA
d_call: NA
cdr3_nt: TGTGCCAGCAGCCACCTACCGGGGGGAAACAGACAAAACACTGAAGCTTTCTTT
cdr3_aa: CASSHLPGGNRQNTEAFF

v_call: TRBV5-1
j_call: TRBJ2-2
clone_size: NA
d_call: NA
cdr3_nt: TGCGCCAGCAGCTTGGACGGGGAGCCCGGGGAGCTGTTTTTT
cdr3_aa: CASSLDGEPGELFF

v_call: TRBV7-6
j_call: TRBJ2-2
clone_size: NA
d_call: NA
cdr3_nt: TGTGCCAGCAGCTTAGCACAGGACGCCGGGGAGCTGTTTTTT
cdr3_aa: CASSLAQDAGELFF

v_call: TRBV7-8
j_call: TRBJ2-1
clone_size: NA
d_call: NA
cdr3_nt: TGTGCCAGCAGCTTAGGGGGGCTAGGGTACAATGAGCAGTTCTTC
cdr3_aa: CASSLGGLGYNEQFF

v_call: TRBV7-3
j_call: TRBJ2-6
clone_size: once
d_call: NA
cdr3_nt: TGTGCCAGCAGCAACCCAGGCCCTGGGGCCAACGTCCTGACTTTC
cdr3_aa: CASSNPGPGANVLTF

v_call: TRBV4-1
j_call: TRBJ2-5
clone_size: NA
d_call: NA
cdr3_nt: TGCGCCAGCAGCCAAGCCGTCCTGCGGCCAGAGACCCAGTACTTC
cdr3_aa: CASSQAVLRPETQYF

v_call: TRBV19
j_call: TRBJ1-5
clone_size: NA
d_call: TRBD1
cdr3_nt: TGTGCCACCGGGACAGGGTGGCGGCCCCAGCATTTT
cdr3_aa: CATGTGWRPQHF